This TCR beta chain was captured in a study of regulatory T cells in long-lasting Graves disease. This clonotype was observed many times. Its antigen is not known. The sample's time point: persistent/refractory GD, antithyroid drugs over 5 years with positive TRAb. PBMC-derived RNA was used for the TCR library. Losses at the gene ends were 3 bases for V and 8 bases for J; bases not matched to a gene: 9. The CDR3 covers 15 residues. Germline values: CDR1 MDHEN, CDR2 SYDVKM. CDR3 regions were amplified by Arm-PCR using iRepertoire HTBI primers to build TCR beta libraries. TCRdb reanalysed the multiplex PCR reads using MiXCR and keeps one entry per CDR3 protein. The sample lists under 500,000 distinct CDR3 sequences, around 20% occurring once. Study-wide findings and caveats: More public clonotypes were shared by persistent patients (around 2,800) than by new patients (more than 950).

The sequences come from peripheral blood mononuclear cells (PBMCs), collected when the disease was refractory, from a patient treated with antithyroid drugs. The receptor was derived from a female donor with Graves disease. V gene TRBV28 combines with J gene TRBJ1-2; 10 bases are a match to TRBD1. CDR3 coding DNA: TGTGCCAGCAGTTTCTCGGGACAGGGGACGGGCGGCTACACCTTC. It translates to CASSFSGQGTGGYTF.